This TCR beta chain was found in a study of T cells after yellow fever vaccination. Study observations and caveats: The CD4 compartment and the CD8 compartment contained a small share of clonotypes in common.

With respect to this clonotype: The target antigen is unknown.

In making TCR cDNA, 5'RACE template switching added a universal primer site and UMIs to it. In TCRdb, the 5' RACE reads were re-called with MiXCR into one record per CDR3 protein. Of 200,000 to 300,000 distinct CDR3 sequences listed, about an eighth are singletons. This CDR3 is 14 amino acids long. Germline trimming cut 6 bases from V and 0 bases from J; bases unmatched to any gene: 5. CDR1 DFQATT and CDR2 SNEGSKA come from the germline V gene (reference sequence). Sequenced here: CD4+ T cells sorted from PBMCs, sampled 45 days after the yellow fever booster vaccination. The chain links TRBV20-1 to TRBJ2-1, with 7 bases identical to TRBD2. This receptor was obtained from a man between 25 and 39 years old who received the YFV17D yellow fever vaccine. The CDR3 loop is CSALRLASYNEQFF. The CDR3 DNA sequence: TGCAGTGCCCTCAGACTAGCCTCCTACAATGAGCAGTTCTTC.